This TCR beta chain was recorded in a study of CD8 T cells in ankylosing spondylitis. Study findings and constraints: Ankylosing spondylitis blood seemed to carry a telltale TCR beta motif made of roughly eight highly homologous variants. Reports say disease-linked clones showed up significantly more in matched ankylosing spondylitis synovial fluid.

Germline trimming cut 4 bases from V and 3 bases from J; bases unmatched to any gene: 9. Germline V lookup: CDR1 SGHRS, CDR2 YFSETQ. The CDR3 is 16 amino acids. On this clonotype itself: Its antigen is unidentified.

A single record per CDR3 protein comes from TCRdb applying MiXCR to the 5' RACE reads. The table shows approximately 300,000 distinct CDR3 sequences, with approximately 20% occurring only once. The clonotype originates from a male donor with ankylosing spondylitis or in good health (not recorded which). The sequenced material came from blood, either unsorted or a sorted T cell fraction (not recorded which). The chain recombines TRBV5-1 with TRBJ2-1; 8 bases line up with TRBD2. DNA for the CDR3: TGCGCCAGCAGCCTCGCCGGGACTAGGGACTACAATGAGCAGTTCTTC. It is translated as CASSLAGTRDYNEQFF. Based on the CDR3 plus reference TRBV5-1 and TRBJ2-1, the full variable domain is KAGVTQTPRYLIKTRGQQVTLSCSPISGHRSVSWYQQTPGQGLQFLFEYFSETQRNKGNFPGRFSGRQFSNSRSEMNVSTLELGDSALYLCASSLAGTRDYNEQFFGPGTRLTVL.